The 19 T cell receptor beta chains in this list originate from one sample, sequenced in a study of shared clonotypes between healthy human individuals. The repertoire was sequenced with immunoSEQ multiplex PCR; TCRdb's copy has only in-frame clones and lacks some. The table has under 1 million clones, approximately 97% seen once. The naive CD8 subset, CD45RO-negative cells positively selected for CCR7, excluded terminally differentiated effector memory CD45RA+ cells. The sequenced material came from naive CD8+ T cells sorted from blood. The source of these receptors is a man aged 30-40 years in good health.

The CDR3 bases are TGTGCCAGCAGCGTTCCGTCGGGTAACACTGAAGCTTTCTTT. It yields the protein CASSVPSGNTEAFF. The chain carries TRBV9 and TRBJ1-1; D gene ambiguous. Trimming shortened V by 2 bases and J by 2 bases, and 10 bases separated the two germline ends. CDR1 and CDR2 from the germline V gene are SGDLS and YYNGEE. The CDR3 loop spans 14 amino acids. The full variable domain, rest sourced from reference TRBV9 and TRBJ1-1, is DSGVTQTPKHLITATGQRVTLRCSPRSGDLSVYWYQQSLDQGLQFLIQYYNGEERAKGNILERFSAQQFPDLHSELNLSSLELGDSALYFCASSVPSGNTEAFFGQGTRLTVV.

The V and J genes are TRBV7-9 and TRBJ2-3, with D perhaps matching TRBD1 (5 bases). CDR3 length equals 16 residues. V gave up 5 bases and J gave up 3 bases, with 18 bases separating them. The germline gives CDR1 SEHNR, CDR2 FQNEAQ (reference sequence). The CDR3 region has the DNA TGTGCCAGCAGCCCCCGCAGGGTAGAGTTTACAGATACGCAGTATTTT. Amino acids: CASSPRRVEFTDTQYF.

The chain uses TRBV7-9 and TRBJ1-2; maybe TRBD1 (6 bases). Germline-derived CDR1 and CDR2 are SEHNR and FQNEAQ (reference sequence). The CDR3 totals 15 residues. V dropped 1 base and J dropped 3 bases, with 12 bases sitting between them. The CDR3 coding sequence is TGTGCCAGCAGCTTAGTTCCAGGGGTCGACTATGGCTACACCTTC. This sequence encodes CASSLVPGVDYGYTF.

The chain uses TRBV6-4 and TRBJ2-1; D remains unclear. Germline assignment: CDR1 MRHNA and CDR2 SNTAGT. This CDR3 is built from 14 residues. Trimming shortened V by 0 bases and J by 5 bases, and 8 bases separated the two germline ends. This chain's CDR3 is CASSDSNRNNEQFF. DNA of the CDR3: TGTGCCAGCAGTGACTCGAACCGAAACAATGAGCAGTTCTTC.

The chain joins TRBV30 to TRBJ2-6; D possibly corresponds to TRBD1 (6 bases). The CDR3 totals 17 residues. Germline CDR1 reads GTSNPN; CDR2 reads SVGIG (reference sequence). V gave up 3 bases and J gave up 0 bases, with 15 bases separating them. CDR3 sequence reads: CAWSPGHLYSGANVLTF. The CDR3 DNA sequence: TGTGCCTGGAGCCCGGGACACCTGTACTCTGGGGCCAACGTCCTGACTTTC.

The chain joins TRBV6-6 to TRBJ2-7; D call uncertain. The CDR3 has 15 amino acids. The ends were cut back, 5 bases at V and 3 bases at J, with 17 bases in the middle. CDR1 is MNHNY, CDR2 SVGAGI, per germline (reference sequence). CDR3 amino acids: CASSHQGSLHYEQYF. The CDR3, as DNA: TGTGCCAGCAGTCACCAAGGCAGCCTGCACTACGAGCAGTACTTC.

The V gene is TRBV5-4, the J gene TRBJ2-6; D assignment may be TRBD1 or TRBD2 (5 bases each). This CDR3 comprises 18 residues. Germline V gives CDR1 SGHNT, CDR2 YYREEE (reference sequence). V gave up 2 bases and J gave up 0 bases, with 15 bases separating them. CDR3 coding DNA: TGTGCCAGCAGCTTAGGTGGGGCCGGACTCTCTGGGGCCAACGTCCTGACTTTC. Translating it yields CASSLGGAGLSGANVLTF.

About this clone: Other DNA sequences of this sample code for an identical CDR3. The chain uses TRBV9 and TRBJ1-1; no definite D call. The V end lost 4 bases, the J end lost 2 bases, and 6 bases lay between the germline ends. The CDR3 loop spans 12 amino acids. Germline lookup yields CDR1 SGDLS and CDR2 YYNGEE. DNA for the CDR3: TGTGCCAGCAGCCTAGGTAACACTGAAGCTTTCTTT. It is translated as CASSLGNTEAFF. Full variable domain (rest looked up from reference TRBV9 and TRBJ1-1): DSGVTQTPKHLITATGQRVTLRCSPRSGDLSVYWYQQSLDQGLQFLIQYYNGEERAKGNILERFSAQQFPDLHSELNLSSLELGDSALYFCASSLGNTEAFFGQGTRLTVV.

This rearrangement joins TRBV29-1 to TRBJ2-5; D possibly corresponds to TRBD1 (6 bases). Trimming stripped 5 bases from V and 3 bases from J, with 19 bases between. The CDR3 is made up of 15 amino acids. Germline lookup yields CDR1 SQVTM and CDR2 ANQGSEA. The CDR3 loop is CSVFPSDRTEETQYF. The CDR3 nucleotides are TGCAGCGTTTTTCCATCGGACAGAACCGAAGAGACCCAGTACTTC.

The V call is TRBV21-1, the J call TRBJ2-5; TRBD2, the table's D call, lacks a check against the DNA. TRBV21-1 represents a pseudogene. The CDR3 covers 19 residues. CDR3 loop: CASSNLVVAGGQTQETQYF. DNA for the CDR3: TGTGCCAGCAGCAACCTCGTCGTAGCGGGAGGGCAGACTCAAGAGACCCAGTACTTC.

This clone was observed a single time. The genes are TRBV6-4 and TRBJ2-1, with D possibly matching TRBD1 (6 bases). Trimming stripped 3 bases from V and 8 bases from J, with 8 bases between. This CDR3 contains 12 residues. Per the germline V gene, CDR1 is MRHNA and CDR2 is SNTAGT. CDR3 coding DNA: TGTGCCAGCAGTGAACAGGGTGATGAGCAGTTCTTC. This translates into CASSEQGDEQFF.

The V call is TRBV11-2, the J call TRBJ1-1, with D possibly being TRBD1 (5 bases). V was cut by 1 base and J by 0 bases, with 6 bases left in between. The CDR3 consists of 14 residues. Germline V lookup: CDR1 SGHAT, CDR2 FQNNGV. CDR3: CASSLGQLNTEAFF. The CDR3 coding sequence is TGTGCCAGCAGCTTAGGACAGCTGAACACTGAAGCTTTCTTT.

The chain combines TRBV4-3 with TRBJ2-7; 9 bases agree with TRBD2. V gave up 4 bases and J gave up 7 bases; unmatched junction bases: 5. There are 13 residues in the CDR3. Germline V lookup: CDR1 LGHNA, CDR2 YSLEER. The CDR3, as DNA: TGCGCCAGCAGCCGGGTACTAGCGGGTGAGCAGTACTTC. Translation: CASSRVLAGEQYF.

V and J are TRBV6-1 and TRBJ2-5; no reliable D call. This CDR3 has 14 amino acids. The V gene's germline CDR1 is MNHNS and CDR2 SASEGT. V was cut by 3 bases and J by 4 bases, with 12 bases left in between. This chain's CDR3 is CASSEDPLGETQYF. The DNA for the CDR3 is TGTGCCAGCAGTGAGGACCCTCTTGGAGAGACCCAGTACTTC.

This clone has just one count. The chain couples TRBV9 to TRBJ2-1; D gene ambiguous. The V gene's germline CDR1 is SGDLS and CDR2 YYNGEE. This CDR3 region has 12 residues. V was pared by 0 bases and J by 6 bases, with 4 bases between. Written as DNA, the CDR3 is TGTGCCAGCAGCGTAGAGGTCAATGAGCAGTTCTTC. It translates to CASSVEVNEQFF.

The rearrangement links TRBV27 to TRBJ2-7; D remains ambiguous. Trimming took off 4 bases at V and 6 bases at J, with 16 bases between the two ends. This CDR3 is 14 amino acids long. CDR1 is MNHEY, CDR2 SMNVEV, per germline (reference sequence). The CDR3 is CASSSQTATAEQYF. In DNA, the CDR3 is TGTGCCAGCAGTTCTCAAACCGCCACGGCCGAGCAGTACTTC.

The J gene is TRBJ2-7, the V gene TRBV12-2; TRBD2 was called by the table and not checked on the DNA. TRBV12-2 is marked as a pseudogene. CDR3 size: 14 residues. The CDR3 coding sequence is TGTGCAAGTCGCTTAGAGGGACTATTACCCGAGCAGTACTTC. Protein product: CASRLEGLLPEQYF.

The chain combines TRBV27 with TRBJ2-7, with D perhaps being TRBD1 or TRBD2 (6 bases each). Looked up from germline, CDR1 is MNHEY and CDR2 is SMNVEV (reference sequence). The ends were cut back, 5 bases at V and 3 bases at J, with 17 bases in the middle. This CDR3 has 15 amino acids. This CDR3 reads CASSPLGGSGYEQYF. The CDR3 region has the DNA TGTGCCAGCAGTCCTTTAGGGGGGTCCGGCTACGAGCAGTACTTC.

This clone has just one count. Here the CDR3 DNA reads TGTGCCAGCAGTTACTCAGGACTAGCGGGAGATACGCAGTATTTT. Its translation is CASSYSGLAGDTQYF. This chain uses TRBV6-5 with TRBJ2-3; 11 bases are a match to TRBD2. Germline CDR1 is MNHEY and CDR2 is SVGAGI. This CDR3 contains 15 residues. V lost 0 bases to trimming and J lost 5 bases; unmatched junction nucleotides: 1.